A selection of T cell receptor beta chains follows, all from one sample in a study of shared clonotypes between healthy human individuals. Clones were read by immunoSEQ multiplex PCR, and TCRdb kept only the in-frame ones, dropping some. The repertoire consists of about 380,000 clones, with about 96% occurring once and the leading ten covering 0.32%. Specimen: memory CD8+ T cells sorted from blood. The receptors here all came from a man aged 25-45 years in good health. Each CDR3 is given with its conserved first and last residue. Fields, in order: J gene, clone size, V gene, D gene, CDR3 protein, CDR3 DNA. The D gene is left open where the match is weak. Size is stated for part of the rows, as once, few or many counts, or as a class when the clone is expanded.

j_gene: TRBJ2-7
abundance: NA
v_gene: TRBV7-2
d_gene: TRBD2
CDR3aa: CASKRGGSNYEQYF
CDR3nt: TGTGCCAGCAAGAGGGGCGGGAGTAACTACGAGCAGTACTTC

j_gene: TRBJ2-1
abundance: NA
v_gene: TRBV25-1
d_gene: TRBD2
CDR3aa: CASTSGMGNEQFF
CDR3nt: TGTGCCAGCACTAGCGGGATGGGCAATGAGCAGTTCTTC

j_gene: TRBJ2-1
abundance: NA
v_gene: TRBV5-1
d_gene: NA
CDR3aa: CASSLWQGPNEQFF
CDR3nt: TGCGCCAGCAGCTTGTGGCAGGGCCCAAATGAGCAGTTCTTC

j_gene: TRBJ2-7
abundance: NA
v_gene: TRBV28
d_gene: NA
CDR3aa: CASSFERQGYEQYF
CDR3nt: TGTGCCAGCAGTTTCGAGAGGCAGGGGTACGAGCAGTACTTC

j_gene: TRBJ2-1
abundance: once
v_gene: TRBV5-4
d_gene: NA
CDR3aa: CASSLHSSMQFF
CDR3nt: TGTGCCAGCAGCCTTCACTCCTCGATGCAGTTCTTC

j_gene: TRBJ2-3
abundance: NA
v_gene: TRBV7-2
d_gene: TRBD2
CDR3aa: CASSLPRTSGHTSTDTQYF
CDR3nt: TGTGCCAGCAGCTTACCCCGGACTAGCGGCCACACTAGCACAGATACGCAGTATTTT

j_gene: TRBJ2-7
abundance: once
v_gene: TRBV2
d_gene: TRBD2
CDR3aa: CATEREHPYEQYF
CDR3nt: TGTGCCACCGAGCGGGAGCACCCGTACGAGCAGTACTTC

j_gene: TRBJ2-3
abundance: once
v_gene: TRBV29-1
d_gene: NA
CDR3aa: CSVSPGEDTQYF
CDR3nt: TGCAGCGTCTCGCCTGGGGAGGATACGCAGTATTTT

j_gene: TRBJ1-5
abundance: NA
v_gene: TRBV6-9
d_gene: NA
CDR3aa: CASSYSTGRGQPQHF
CDR3nt: TGTGCCAGCAGTTACTCGACAGGCCGGGGTCAGCCCCAGCATTTT

j_gene: TRBJ2-5
abundance: NA
v_gene: TRBV5-4
d_gene: TRBD2
CDR3aa: CASSFSSGKETQYF
CDR3nt: TGTGCCAGCAGCTTCTCCAGCGGGAAGGAGACCCAGTACTTC

j_gene: TRBJ2-7
abundance: NA
v_gene: TRBV11-2
d_gene: NA
CDR3aa: CASSSGVGEQYF
CDR3nt: TGTGCCAGCAGCTCAGGGGTTGGCGAGCAGTACTTC

j_gene: TRBJ2-6
abundance: NA
v_gene: TRBV2
d_gene: TRBD2
CDR3aa: CASRSLAGATGANVLTF
CDR3nt: TGTGCCAGCAGGTCACTAGCGGGAGCGACGGGGGCCAACGTCCTGACTTTC

j_gene: TRBJ1-2
abundance: NA
v_gene: TRBV7-9
d_gene: NA
CDR3aa: CASSLVDSFYGYTF
CDR3nt: TGTGCCAGCAGCTTGGTTGACTCGTTCTATGGCTACACCTTC

j_gene: TRBJ2-6
abundance: few
v_gene: TRBV7-3
d_gene: NA
CDR3aa: CASSLTGLASGANVLTF
CDR3nt: TGTGCCAGCAGCTTAACCGGTTTGGCCTCTGGGGCCAACGTCCTGACTTTC

j_gene: TRBJ1-1
abundance: once
v_gene: TRBV18
d_gene: NA
CDR3aa: CASSPGASLAGTEAFF
CDR3nt: TGTGCCAGCTCCCCAGGGGCCAGTTTAGCTGGGACTGAAGCTTTCTTT

j_gene: TRBJ2-2
abundance: once
v_gene: TRBV28
d_gene: NA
CDR3aa: CASSFPGLASGELFF
CDR3nt: TGTGCCAGCAGTTTTCCCGGACTGGCCTCCGGGGAGCTGTTTTTT